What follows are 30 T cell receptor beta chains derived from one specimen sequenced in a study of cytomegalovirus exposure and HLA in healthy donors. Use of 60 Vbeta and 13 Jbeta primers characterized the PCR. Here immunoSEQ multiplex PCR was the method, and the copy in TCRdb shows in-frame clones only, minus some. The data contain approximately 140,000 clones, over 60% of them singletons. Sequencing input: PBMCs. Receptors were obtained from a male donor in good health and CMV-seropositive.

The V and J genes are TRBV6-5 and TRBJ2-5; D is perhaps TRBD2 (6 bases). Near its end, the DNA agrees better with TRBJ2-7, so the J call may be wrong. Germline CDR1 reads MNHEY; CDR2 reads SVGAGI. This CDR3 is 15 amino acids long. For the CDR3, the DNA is TGTGCCAGCTCCGCGCCAAGAAGGGACTCCCTCGAGCAGTACTTC. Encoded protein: CASSAPRRDSLEQYF.

The CDR3 region has the DNA TGTGCCAGCAGCCAAAGGGAGGGCGGCCCCTACAATGAGCAGTTCTTC. Its translation is CASSQREGGPYNEQFF. This rearrangement joins TRBV4-2 to TRBJ2-1; 7 bases map to TRBD2. Per the germline V gene, CDR1 is LGHNA and CDR2 is YNFKEQ. Unmatched junction bases numbered 6, after V lost 2 bases and J lost 2 bases. The CDR3 sequence is 16 residues long.

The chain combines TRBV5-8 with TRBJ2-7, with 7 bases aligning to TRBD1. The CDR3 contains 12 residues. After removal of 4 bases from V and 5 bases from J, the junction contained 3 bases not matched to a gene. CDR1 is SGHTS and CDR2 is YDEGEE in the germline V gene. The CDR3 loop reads CASSRDSHEQYF. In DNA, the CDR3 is TGTGCCAGCAGCCGGGACAGTCACGAGCAGTACTTC.

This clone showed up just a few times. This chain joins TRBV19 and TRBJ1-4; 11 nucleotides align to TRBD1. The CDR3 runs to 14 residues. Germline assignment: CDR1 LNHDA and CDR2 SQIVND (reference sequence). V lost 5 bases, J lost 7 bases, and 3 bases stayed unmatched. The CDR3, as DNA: TGTGCCAGTAGTGGACAGGGGGCTCCTGAAAAACTGTTTTTT. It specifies CASSGQGAPEKLFF.

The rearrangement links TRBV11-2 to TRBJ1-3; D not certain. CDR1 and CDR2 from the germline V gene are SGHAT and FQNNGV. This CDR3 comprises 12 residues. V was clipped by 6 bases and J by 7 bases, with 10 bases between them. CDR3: CASSMSGNTIYF. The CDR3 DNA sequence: TGTGCCAGCAGTATGTCCGGGAACACCATATATTTT. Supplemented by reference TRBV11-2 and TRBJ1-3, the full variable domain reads EAGVAQSPRYKIIEKRQSVAFWCNPISGHATLYWYQQILGQGPKLLIQFQNNGVVDDSQLPKDRFSAERLKGVDSTLKIQPAKLEDSAVYLCASSMSGNTIYFGEGSWLTVV.

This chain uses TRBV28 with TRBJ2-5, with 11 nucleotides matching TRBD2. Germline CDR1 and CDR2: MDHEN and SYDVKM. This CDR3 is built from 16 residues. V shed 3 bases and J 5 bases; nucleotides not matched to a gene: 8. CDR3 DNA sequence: TGTGCCAGCAGTTTCACTAGCGGGAGTGCTGGGGAGACCCAGTACTTC. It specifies CASSFTSGSAGETQYF.

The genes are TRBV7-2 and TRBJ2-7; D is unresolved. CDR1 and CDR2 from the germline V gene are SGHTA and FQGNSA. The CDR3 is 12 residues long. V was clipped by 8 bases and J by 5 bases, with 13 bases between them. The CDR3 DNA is TGTGCCAGCGGGCGACAACCCAACGAGCAGTACTTC. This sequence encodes CASGRQPNEQYF.

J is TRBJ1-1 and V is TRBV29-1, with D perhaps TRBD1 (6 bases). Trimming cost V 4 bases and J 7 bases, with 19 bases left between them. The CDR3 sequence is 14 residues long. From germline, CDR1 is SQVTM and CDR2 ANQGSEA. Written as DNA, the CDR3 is TGCAGCGTTGCCTCCCGTTGGGGGCCCGGTGAAGCTTTCTTT. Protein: CSVASRWGPGEAFF.

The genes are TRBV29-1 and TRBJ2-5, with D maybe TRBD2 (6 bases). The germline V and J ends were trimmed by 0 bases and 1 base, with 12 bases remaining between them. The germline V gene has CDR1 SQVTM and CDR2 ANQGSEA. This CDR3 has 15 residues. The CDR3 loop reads CSVEDHLRGQETQYF. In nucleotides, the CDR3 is TGCAGCGTTGAAGATCATCTGCGGGGCCAAGAGACCCAGTACTTC.

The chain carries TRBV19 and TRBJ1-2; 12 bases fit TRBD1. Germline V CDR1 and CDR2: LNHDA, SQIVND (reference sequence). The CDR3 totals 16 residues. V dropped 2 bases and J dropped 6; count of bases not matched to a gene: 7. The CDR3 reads CASSIFLGTGGHGYTF. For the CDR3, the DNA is TGTGCCAGTAGTATATTCTTGGGGACAGGGGGCCATGGCTACACCTTC.

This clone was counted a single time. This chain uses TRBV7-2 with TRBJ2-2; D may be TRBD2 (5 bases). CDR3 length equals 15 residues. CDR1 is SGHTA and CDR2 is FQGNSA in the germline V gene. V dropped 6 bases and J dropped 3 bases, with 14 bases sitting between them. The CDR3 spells CASSRTDAHTGELFF. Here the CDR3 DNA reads TGTGCCAGCAGTAGGACTGACGCCCACACCGGGGAGCTGTTTTTT.

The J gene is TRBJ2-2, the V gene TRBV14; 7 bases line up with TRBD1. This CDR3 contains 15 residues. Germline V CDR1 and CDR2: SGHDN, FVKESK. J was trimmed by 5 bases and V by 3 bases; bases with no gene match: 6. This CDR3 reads CASSHAGQATGELFF. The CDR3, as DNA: TGTGCCAGCAGCCATGCCGGACAGGCAACCGGGGAGCTGTTTTTT. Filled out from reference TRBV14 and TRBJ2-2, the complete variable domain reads EAGVTQFPSHSVIEKGQTVTLRCDPISGHDNLYWYRRVMGKEIKFLLHFVKESKQDESGMPNNRFLAERTGGTYSTLKVQPAELEDSGVYFCASSHAGQATGELFFGEGSRLTVL.

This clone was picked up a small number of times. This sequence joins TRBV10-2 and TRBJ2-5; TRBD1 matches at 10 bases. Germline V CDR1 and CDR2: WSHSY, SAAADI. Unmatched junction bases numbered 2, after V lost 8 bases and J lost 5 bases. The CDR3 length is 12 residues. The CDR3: CASRQGAETQYF. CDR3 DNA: TGCGCCAGCCGACAGGGGGCCGAGACCCAGTACTTC.

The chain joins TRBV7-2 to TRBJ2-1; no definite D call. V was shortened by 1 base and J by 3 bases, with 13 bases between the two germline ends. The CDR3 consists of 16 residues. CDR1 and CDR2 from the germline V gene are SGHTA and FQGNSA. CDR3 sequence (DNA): TGTGCCAGCAGCTTAGTGGGTACTACTCTCTACAATGAGCAGTTCTTC. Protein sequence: CASSLVGTTLYNEQFF.

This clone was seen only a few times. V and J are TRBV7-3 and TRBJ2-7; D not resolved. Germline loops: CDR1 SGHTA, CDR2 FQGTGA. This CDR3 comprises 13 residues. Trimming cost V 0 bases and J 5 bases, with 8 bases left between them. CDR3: CASSLTYVDEQYF. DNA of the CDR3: TGTGCCAGCAGCTTAACGTATGTTGACGAGCAGTACTTC.

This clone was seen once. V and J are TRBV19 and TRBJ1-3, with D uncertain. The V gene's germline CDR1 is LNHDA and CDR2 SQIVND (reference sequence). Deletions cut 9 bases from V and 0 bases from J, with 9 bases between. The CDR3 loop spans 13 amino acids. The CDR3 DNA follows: TGTGCCAGCCTCGGGTACTCTGGAAACACCATATATTTT. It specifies CASLGYSGNTIYF.

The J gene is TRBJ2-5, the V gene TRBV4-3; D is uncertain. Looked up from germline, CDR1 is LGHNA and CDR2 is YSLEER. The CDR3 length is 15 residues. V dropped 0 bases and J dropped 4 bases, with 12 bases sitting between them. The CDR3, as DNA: TGCGCCAGCAGCCAAGAGGTCCAGTTGGCAGAGACCCAGTACTTC. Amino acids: CASSQEVQLAETQYF.

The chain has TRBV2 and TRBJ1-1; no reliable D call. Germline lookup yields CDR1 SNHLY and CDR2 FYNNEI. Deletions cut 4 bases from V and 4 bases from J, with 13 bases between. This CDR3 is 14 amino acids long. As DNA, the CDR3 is TGTGCCAGCAGTGTGGTGTCCCAGGTCACTGAAGCTTTCTTT. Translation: CASSVVSQVTEAFF.

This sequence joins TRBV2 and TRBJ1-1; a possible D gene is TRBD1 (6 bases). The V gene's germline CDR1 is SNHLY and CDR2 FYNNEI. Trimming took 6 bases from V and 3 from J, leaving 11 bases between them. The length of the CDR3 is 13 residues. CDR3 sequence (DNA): TGTGCCAGCAGCGGACAGTTCGACACTGAAGCTTTCTTT. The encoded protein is CASSGQFDTEAFF.

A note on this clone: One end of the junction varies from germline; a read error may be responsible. For the CDR3, the DNA is TGTTCCAGCAGCAGTCTACGGGGGGCATTTTACGAGCAGTACTTC. It codes for CSSSSLRGAFYEQYF. This rearrangement joins TRBV7-9 to TRBJ2-7; possibly TRBD2 for D (7 bases). The CDR3 is 15 amino acids. Germline CDR1 is SEHNR and CDR2 is FQNEAQ (reference sequence). The variable domain in full, with the rest retrieved from reference TRBV7-9 and TRBJ2-7, is DTGVSQNPRHKITKRGQNVTFRCDPISEHNRLYWYRQTLGQGPEFLTYFQNEAQLEKSRLLSDRFSAERPKGSFSTLEIQRTEQGDSAMYLCSSSSLRGAFYEQYFGPGTRLTVT.

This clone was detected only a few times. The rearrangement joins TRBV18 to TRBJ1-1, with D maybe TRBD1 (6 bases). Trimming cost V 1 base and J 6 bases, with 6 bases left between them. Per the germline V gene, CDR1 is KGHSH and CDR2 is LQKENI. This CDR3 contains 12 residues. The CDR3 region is CASSPQGAEAFF. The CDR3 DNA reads TGTGCCAGCTCACCACAGGGGGCTGAAGCTTTCTTT.

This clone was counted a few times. As DNA, the CDR3 is TGCGCCAGCAGCCAAGCACATGGTGGGGCCAACGTCCTGACTTTC. It encodes CASSQAHGGANVLTF. The chain joins TRBV4-1 to TRBJ2-6; D is ambiguous. Between the trimmed V and J ends, which lost 1 base and 3 bases, there was a span of 7 bases. Germline V gene data show CDR1 as MGHRA and CDR2 as YSYEKL. The CDR3 has 15 residues.

The DNA for the CDR3 is TGTGCCAGCAGTGAAGCGGGATCCCGGGACAGGGCGGGCTACACCTTC. Its protein is CASSEAGSRDRAGYTF. The V gene is TRBV6-1, the J gene TRBJ1-2, with 9 bases aligning to TRBD1. This CDR3 contains 16 residues. The trim removed 0 bases at V and 8 bases at J, leaving 10 bases unmatched. The germline V gene encodes CDR1 MNHNS and CDR2 SASEGT.

The DNA for the CDR3 is TGTGCCAGCAGCTTGGGACTAGCGGGGGACCCCCGGGAGACCCAGTACTTC. Translated: CASSLGLAGDPRETQYF. The chain employs TRBV7-9 and TRBJ2-5, with 14 nucleotides matching TRBD2. CDR3 size: 17 residues. V gave up 3 bases and J gave up 5 bases; unmatched junction bases: 8. Germline values: CDR1 SEHNR, CDR2 FQNEAQ (reference sequence). The whole variable domain, remainder taken from reference TRBV7-9 and TRBJ2-5, is DTGVSQNPRHKITKRGQNVTFRCDPISEHNRLYWYRQTLGQGPEFLTYFQNEAQLEKSRLLSDRFSAERPKGSFSTLEIQRTEQGDSAMYLCASSLGLAGDPRETQYFGPGTRLLVL.

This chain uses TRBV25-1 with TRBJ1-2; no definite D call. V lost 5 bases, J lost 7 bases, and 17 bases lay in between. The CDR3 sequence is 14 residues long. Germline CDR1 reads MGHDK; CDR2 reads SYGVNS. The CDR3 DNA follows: TGTGCCAGCAGTACACAGAGCTCTGTGGCTGGCTACACCTTC. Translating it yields CASSTQSSVAGYTF.

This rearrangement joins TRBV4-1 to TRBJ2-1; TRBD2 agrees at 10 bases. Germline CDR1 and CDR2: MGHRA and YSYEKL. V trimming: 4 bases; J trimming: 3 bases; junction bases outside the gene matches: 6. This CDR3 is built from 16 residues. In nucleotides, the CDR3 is TGCGCCAGCAGCCGATCAGGGACTAGCGACTACAATGAGCAGTTCTTC. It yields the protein CASSRSGTSDYNEQFF.

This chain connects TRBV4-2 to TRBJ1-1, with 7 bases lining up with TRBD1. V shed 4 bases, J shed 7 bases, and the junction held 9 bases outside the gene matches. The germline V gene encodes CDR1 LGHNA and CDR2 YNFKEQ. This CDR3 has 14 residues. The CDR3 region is CASSLEGQTYEAFF. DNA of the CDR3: TGTGCCAGCAGCCTAGAGGGACAGACTTATGAAGCTTTCTTT.

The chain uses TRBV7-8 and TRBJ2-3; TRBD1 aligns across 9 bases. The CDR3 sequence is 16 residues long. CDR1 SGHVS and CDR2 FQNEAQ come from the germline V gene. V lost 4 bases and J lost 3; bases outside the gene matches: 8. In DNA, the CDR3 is TGTGCCAGCAGCTCCGACCGGGACAGGGCGACAGATACGCAGTATTTT. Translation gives CASSSDRDRATDTQYF.

The CDR3 DNA reads TGTGCCTGGGACGCGGGGGCCCTTGAGCAGTTCTTC. Protein: CAWDAGALEQFF. J is TRBJ2-1 and V is TRBV30, with D possibly TRBD2 on 7 matching bases. Germline V gives CDR1 GTSNPN, CDR2 SVGIG (reference sequence). The CDR3 is 12 amino acids. Trimming cost V 5 bases and J 9 bases, with 14 bases left between them.

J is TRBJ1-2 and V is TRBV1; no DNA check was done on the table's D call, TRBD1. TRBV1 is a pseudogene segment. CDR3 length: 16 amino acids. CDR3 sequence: CTSSQGQGARSYGYTF. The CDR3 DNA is TGCACCAGCAGCCAGGGACAGGGGGCCAGGAGCTATGGCTACACCTTC.